The 25 T cell receptor beta chains listed next were all sequenced from one sample in a study of blood T cell repertoires in COVID-19. Profiled with immunoSEQ multiplex PCR; TCRdb holds only in-frame clones, not every one. Of fewer than 35,000 clones listed, 85% were seen once; the top ten hold roughly 8.7%. Sequencing used peripheral blood. These receptors were obtained from a man of 80 years or more with active COVID-19.

This clone appeared a few times. The chain recombines TRBV4-1 with TRBJ2-7; D is perhaps TRBD1 (6 bases). Germline CDR1 reads MGHRA; CDR2 reads YSYEKL. The CDR3 is 16 amino acids. Trimming removed 3 bases at V and 3 bases at J, with 18 bases between. This CDR3 is CASSHQGQGGIYEQYF. Written as DNA, the CDR3 is TGCGCCAGCAGCCACCAGGGACAAGGGGGAATCTACGAGCAGTACTTC.

This clone was recorded only once. This sequence joins TRBV5-6 and TRBJ1-1, with D maybe TRBD1 (5 bases). The CDR3 has 16 amino acids. Germline V gene data show CDR1 as SGHDT and CDR2 as YYEEEE. V lost 1 base and J 4 bases, leaving 17 bases between the germline ends. CDR3 coding DNA: TGTGCCAGCAGCTTGAGGGTCAGGGCTTGGGGCACTGAAGCTTTCTTT. This sequence encodes CASSLRVRAWGTEAFF. The full variable domain, with the rest looked up from reference TRBV5-6 and TRBJ1-1, is DAGVTQSPTHLIKTRGQQVTLRCSPKSGHDTVSWYQQALGQGPQFIFQYYEEEERQRGNFPDRFSGHQFPNYSSELNVNALLLGDSALYLCASSLRVRAWGTEAFFGQGTRLTVV.

V is TRBV13 and J is TRBJ2-2; 7 bases line up with TRBD1. The junction had 9 bases not matched to a gene; V was cut back by 5 bases and J by 0 bases. Germline V gene data show CDR1 as PRHDT and CDR2 as FYEKMQ (reference sequence). This CDR3 is 17 amino acids long. The CDR3 DNA reads TGTGCCAGCAGCGCGGCGAACAGGGGTCCGAACACCGGGGAGCTGTTTTTT. It specifies CASSAANRGPNTGELFF.

This chain links TRBV19 with TRBJ2-6; D is perhaps TRBD1 (6 bases). Germline lookup yields CDR1 LNHDA and CDR2 SQIVND (reference sequence). The CDR3 is 18 amino acids. V gave up 5 bases and J gave up 0 bases, with 17 bases separating them. The CDR3 reads CASSWKGTTSSGANVLTF. CDR3 DNA sequence: TGTGCCAGTAGTTGGAAAGGGACAACCTCCTCTGGGGCCAACGTCCTGACTTTC.

The chain uses TRBV10-3 and TRBJ2-4, with D tentatively TRBD2 (7 bases). With 1 base removed from V and 8 bases from J, the gap between germline ends came to 12 bases. The CDR3 extends over 14 amino acids. CDR1 is ENHRY and CDR2 is SYGVKD in the germline V gene. The CDR3 DNA is TGTGCCATCAGTGAGTTTGGGGGGGCGGACATTCAGTACTTC. It is translated as CAISEFGGADIQYF.

V is TRBV9 and J is TRBJ2-2; TRBD2 aligns across 10 bases. The germline V gene encodes CDR1 SGDLS and CDR2 YYNGEE. The CDR3 has 18 residues. The V segment lost 4 bases and the J segment 0 bases; nucleotides outside the gene matches: 9. CDR3 nucleotide sequence: TGTGCCAGCAGCCTCCAGGGTAGCGGGGGGCCGAACACCGGGGAGCTGTTTTTT. This translates into CASSLQGSGGPNTGELFF.

The genes are TRBV10-3 and TRBJ2-7; D perhaps matches TRBD2 (5 bases). CDR1 ENHRY and CDR2 SYGVKD come from the germline V gene. The CDR3 totals 13 residues. Trimming removed 10 bases from V and 2 bases from J, with 15 bases in between. CDR3 amino acids: CATEKTGTYEQYF. In DNA form, the CDR3 reads TGTGCCACCGAGAAAACCGGGACCTACGAGCAGTACTTC.

V usage is TRBV29-1 and J usage is TRBJ2-1, with 9 nucleotides matching TRBD2. V shed 2 bases, J shed 8 bases, and the junction held 13 bases outside the gene matches. This CDR3 region has 16 residues. Per germline, CDR1 SQVTM and CDR2 ANQGSEA. CDR3 nucleotide sequence: TGCAGCGTTGAAAGTCCCGGGAGCGGGGGGTACGATGAGCAGTTCTTC. Encoded protein: CSVESPGSGGYDEQFF.

This chain links TRBV6-5 with TRBJ1-1; the D is unclear. V shed 2 bases and J shed 4 bases, with 11 bases lying between them. CDR1 and CDR2 from the germline V gene are MNHEY and SVGAGI. The CDR3 contains 14 residues. The CDR3 DNA reads as TGTGCCAGCAGTTACGAGGGCGTGAGCACTGAAGCTTTCTTT. Protein product: CASSYEGVSTEAFF.

The gene calls are TRBV7-8 and TRBJ2-1; TRBD2 matches 16 bases. Germline trimming cut 5 bases from V and 9 bases from J; bases unmatched to any gene: 13. The CDR3 sequence is 18 residues long. Per germline, CDR1 SGHVS and CDR2 FQNEAQ. CDR3 sequence (DNA): TGTGCCAGCAGCCCCCAACTCGGGACTAGCGGGGGGGCGGGTGAGCAGTTCTTC. As protein: CASSPQLGTSGGAGEQFF. The complete variable domain, with remaining parts taken from reference TRBV7-8 and TRBJ2-1, reads GAGVSQSPRYKVAKRGQDVALRCDPISGHVSLFWYQQALGQGPEFLTYFQNEAQLDKSGLPSDRFFAERPEGSVSTLKIQRTQQEDSAVYLCASSPQLGTSGGAGEQFFGPGTRLTVL.

This clone was seen a single time. This sequence joins TRBV5-4 and TRBJ2-7; D perhaps matches TRBD2 (5 bases). Trimming shortened V by 5 bases and J by 0 bases, and 9 bases separated the two germline ends. The CDR3 is 13 residues long. CDR1 and CDR2 from the germline V gene are SGHNT and YYREEE (reference sequence). CDR3 loop: CASRGGSSYEQYF. The CDR3 DNA is TGTGCCAGCAGGGGCGGGTCCTCCTACGAGCAGTACTTC. The full variable domain, rest sourced from reference TRBV5-4 and TRBJ2-7, is ETGVTQSPTHLIKTRGQQVTLRCSSQSGHNTVSWYQQALGQGPQFIFQYYREEENGRGNFPPRFSGLQFPNYSSELNVNALELDDSALYLCASRGGSSYEQYFGPGTRLTVT.

The chain carries TRBV28 and TRBJ1-2; D is ambiguous. The CDR3 contains 14 residues. Trimming took off 5 bases at V and 2 bases at J, with 12 bases between the two ends. Germline assignment: CDR1 MDHEN and CDR2 SYDVKM. The CDR3: CASSKAGGNYGYTF. The CDR3 nucleotides read TGTGCCAGCAGTAAAGCGGGAGGGAACTATGGCTACACCTTC.

This clone appeared once. J is TRBJ2-2 and V is TRBV7-8; 10 bases agree with TRBD1. Germline lookup yields CDR1 SGHVS and CDR2 FQNEAQ. This CDR3 contains 17 residues. Germline trimming cut 5 bases from V and 4 bases from J; bases unmatched to any gene: 10. This CDR3 reads CASSLQGQGGATGELFF. The CDR3 nucleotides read TGTGCCAGCAGCCTGCAAGGACAGGGGGGAGCCACCGGGGAGCTGTTTTTT.

The chain combines TRBV5-1 with TRBJ2-5; 11 positions match TRBD2. The CDR3 length is 15 residues. The V segment lost 4 bases and the J segment 5 bases; nucleotides outside the gene matches: 7. Germline values: CDR1 SGHRS, CDR2 YFSETQ. The CDR3 protein is CASSGSGGASETQYF. As DNA, the CDR3 is TGCGCCAGCAGCGGTAGCGGGGGGGCCTCTGAGACCCAGTACTTC.

For the CDR3, the DNA is TGTGCCAGAAGCCTGGACTTCCAAGAGACCCAGTACTTC. Translation gives CARSLDFQETQYF. This sequence joins TRBV5-3 and TRBJ2-5, with a possible D match to TRBD2 (5 bases). TRBV5-3 is known as an ORF, though its function is uncertain. V dropped 4 bases and J dropped 1 base, with 8 bases sitting between them. CDR3 size: 13 residues.

This chain links TRBV13 with TRBJ2-5; 8 bases fit TRBD2. V gave up 4 bases and J gave up 2 bases; unmatched junction bases: 9. CDR3 size: 16 residues. Germline values: CDR1 PRHDT, CDR2 FYEKMQ (reference sequence). The CDR3 protein is CASSSRGGRYQETQYF. Here the CDR3 DNA reads TGTGCCAGCAGCTCGCGCGGGGGGCGGTATCAAGAGACCCAGTACTTC.

This chain connects TRBV11-2 to TRBJ1-2; D unresolved. Trimming took off 0 bases at V and 0 bases at J, with 5 bases between the two ends. The CDR3 is 14 residues long. CDR1 SGHAT and CDR2 FQNNGV come from the germline V gene. The CDR3 protein is CASSLDAANYGYTF. CDR3 sequence (DNA): TGTGCCAGCAGCTTAGATGCAGCTAACTATGGCTACACCTTC.

The genes are TRBV24-1 and TRBJ1-2; D is possibly TRBD1 (6 bases). Between the trimmed V and J ends, which lost 6 bases and 2 bases, there was a span of 9 bases. The CDR3 has 13 residues. Germline V gene sequence: CDR1 KGHDR, CDR2 SFDVKD. CDR3 loop: CATSRTANYGYTF. CDR3 sequence (DNA): TGTGCCACCAGTAGGACAGCAAACTATGGCTACACCTTC.

This clone was seen a few times. The chain combines TRBV3-1 (or the pseudogene TRBV3-2) with TRBJ2-7, with TRBD1 as a possible D gene (5 bases). Trimming removed 1 base at V and 3 bases at J, with 7 bases between. Per the germline V gene, CDR1 is LGHDT and CDR2 is YNNKEL (reference sequence). The CDR3 contains 13 residues. The CDR3: CASSQVRGYEQYF. CDR3 in DNA: TGTGCCAGCAGCCAAGTAAGGGGCTACGAGCAGTACTTC.

V gene TRBV11-3 combines with J gene TRBJ2-1, with 12 bases matching TRBD2. The junction had 7 bases not matched to a gene; V was cut back by 1 base and J by 0 bases. CDR3 size: 19 residues. CDR1 SGHNT and CDR2 YENEEA come from the germline V gene. This CDR3 is CASSLGGLAGGSSYNEQFF. The CDR3 DNA follows: TGTGCCAGCAGCTTAGGTGGGCTAGCGGGGGGGAGCTCCTACAATGAGCAGTTCTTC.

The chain uses TRBV5-1 and TRBJ1-1; maybe TRBD1 (6 bases). CDR3 length: 13 residues. The germline gives CDR1 SGHRS, CDR2 YFSETQ. The ends were cut back, 3 bases at V and 4 bases at J, with 10 bases in the middle. The CDR3 spells CASSSQGSTEAFF. The DNA for the CDR3 is TGCGCCAGCAGCTCCCAGGGGAGCACTGAAGCTTTCTTT.

This chain joins TRBV4-2 and TRBJ1-4; D may be TRBD1 (5 bases). Germline V gene lookup returns CDR1 LGHNA and CDR2 YNFKEQ. The CDR3 is made up of 14 amino acids. V shed 3 bases and J shed 7 bases, with 12 bases lying between them. The CDR3 spells CASSQPGDGEKLFF. DNA of the CDR3: TGTGCCAGCAGCCAGCCGGGGGATGGTGAAAAACTGTTTTTT.

The rearrangement uses TRBV28 and TRBJ1-5, with 12 bases fitting TRBD1. Germline V gene lookup returns CDR1 MDHEN and CDR2 SYDVKM. V shed 7 bases, J shed 1 base, and the junction held 14 bases outside the gene matches. The CDR3 runs to 19 residues. CDR3 DNA: TGTGCCAGCACCCGGGAAGGGACAGGGGGCTACTGGAGCAATCAGCCCCAGCATTTT. Its protein is CASTREGTGGYWSNQPQHF.

There are a few counts of this clone. This chain connects TRBV6-5 to TRBJ2-7; possibly TRBD1 for D (6 bases). Between the trimmed V and J ends, which lost 6 bases and 5 bases, there was a span of 14 bases. The CDR3 is 13 residues long. Germline CDR1 MNHEY, CDR2 SVGAGI. In DNA form, the CDR3 reads TGTGCCAGCAGACGGACAGCCAAAGACGAGCAGTACTTC. This gives the protein CASRRTAKDEQYF.

The rearrangement links TRBV6-1 to TRBJ2-1; 10 bases are shared with TRBD2. This CDR3 is 15 amino acids long. Germline-derived CDR1 and CDR2 are MNHNS and SASEGT. J gave up 9 bases and V 1 base, and 6 bases lay outside the gene matches. The CDR3 protein is CASSEDTSGAGEQFF. In DNA, the CDR3 is TGTGCCAGCAGTGAAGACACTAGCGGGGCCGGTGAGCAGTTCTTC.